This is a list of T cell receptor beta chains from one sample in a study of response to subunit inactivated influenza vaccine. A single record per CDR3 protein comes from TCRdb applying MiXCR to the RT-PCR reads. The sample has about 700,000 distinct CDR3 sequences; more than 11% are singletons. This specimen consisted of PBMCs from blood, obtained 14 to 15 days before vaccination. Receptor source: a man aged 45-65 years who received an inactivated influenza vaccine. The CDR3 runs from the conserved cysteine through the conserved F or W. D genes are given only for firm matches. Clone size is stated in some rows and not others, as once, few, many or a class when expanded.

V,J,D,size,CDR3,DNA
TRBV6-6,TRBJ2-1,NA,few,CASSYYRVDEQFF,TGTGCCAGCAGTTACTATAGGGTGGATGAGCAGTTCTTC
TRBV10-1,TRBJ2-1,NA,NA,CASSESAGLGNEQFF,TGCGCCAGCAGTGAGTCGGCAGGATTGGGCAATGAGCAGTTCTTC
TRBV15,TRBJ2-7,TRBD2,few,CATSELAGPYEQYF,TGTGCCACCAGCGAGTTAGCGGGGCCCTACGAGCAGTACTTC
TRBV9,TRBJ2-2,NA,NA,CASSEGTTQGELFF,TGTGCCAGCAGCGAAGGGACGACCCAAGGGGAGCTGTTTTTT
TRBV3-1,TRBJ2-4,TRBD1,few,CASSRGDRKNIQYF,TGTGCCAGCAGCCGAGGGGACAGAAAAAACATTCAGTACTTC
TRBV6-5,TRBJ2-7,NA,few,CASSYNSAGPFYEQYF,TGTGCCAGCAGTTATAATTCAGCAGGGCCCTTCTACGAGCAGTACTTC
TRBV6-2/TRBV6-3,TRBJ2-2,NA,few,CASSYSIRLAARGTKNTGELFF,TGTGCCAGCAGTTACTCGATACGGCTAGCCGCCCGGGGTACAAAGAACACCGGGGAGCTGTTTTTT
TRBV28,TRBJ2-7,NA,NA,CASSPPGRPISYEQYF,TGTGCCAGCAGTCCTCCGGGACGTCCTATTTCCTACGAGCAGTACTTC
TRBV5-1,TRBJ2-4,NA,NA,CASSLEGGMEKNIQYF,TGCGCCAGCAGCTTGGAGGGGGGTATGGAAAAAAACATTCAGTACTTC
TRBV11-2,TRBJ1-1,TRBD1,few,CASSFRTGGTEAFF,TGTGCCAGCAGCTTCCGGACAGGGGGCACTGAAGCTTTCTTT
TRBV7-9,TRBJ2-5,TRBD1,NA,CASSPTGVGETQYF,TGTGCCAGCAGCCCGACAGGGGTTGGAGAGACCCAGTACTTC
TRBV2,TRBJ1-5,NA,NA,CASPEESQLNQPQHF,TGTGCCAGCCCCGAAGAATCACAGCTTAATCAGCCCCAGCATTTT
TRBV20-1,TRBJ2-7,NA,few,CSASPSTGSDEQYF,TGCAGTGCTAGCCCCTCAACAGGGTCCGACGAGCAGTACTTC
TRBV6-2/TRBV6-3,TRBJ2-7,NA,NA,CASADVNEQYF,TGTGCCAGCGCGGATGTCAACGAGCAGTACTTC
TRBV6-2/TRBV6-3,TRBJ2-3,TRBD1,many,CASIRETGTNTQYF,TGTGCCAGCATTCGCGAGACAGGGACCAATACGCAGTATTTT
TRBV6-4,TRBJ2-3,NA,few,CASSERGASTDTQYF,TGTGCCAGCAGTGAACGGGGGGCCAGCACAGATACGCAGTATTTT
TRBV9,TRBJ2-7,NA,NA,CASSVDLAPGAGSYEQYF,TGTGCCAGCAGCGTAGACTTAGCCCCGGGGGCCGGATCCTACGAGCAGTACTTC
TRBV3-1,TRBJ2-1,TRBD2,many,CASSQWRGTSNEQFF,TGTGCCAGCAGCCAATGGCGGGGGACTAGCAATGAGCAGTTCTTC
TRBV20-1,TRBJ2-5,TRBD2,few,CSAPLGGRPQETQYF,TGCAGTGCCCCCCTCGGCGGGAGGCCCCAAGAGACCCAGTACTTC
TRBV29-1,TRBJ1-3,TRBD1,many,CSVERDRGLGSGNTIYF,TGCAGCGTTGAGCGGGACAGGGGTTTGGGCTCTGGAAACACCATATATTTT
TRBV29-1,TRBJ1-2,NA,few,CSQGTDYGYTF,TGCAGCCAGGGGACGGACTATGGCTACACCTTC
TRBV10-3,TRBJ2-1,TRBD2,many,CAISELSGRHPGEQFF,TGTGCCATCAGTGAGCTTAGCGGGAGACACCCCGGTGAGCAGTTCTTC
TRBV18,TRBJ2-7,TRBD1,many,CASSPGTGGRSEQYF,TGTGCCAGCTCACCCGGGACAGGGGGTCGAAGCGAGCAGTACTTC
TRBV7-9,TRBJ1-3,NA,NA,CASSLLTGHSGNTIYF,TGTGCCAGCAGCTTACTAACGGGCCACTCTGGAAACACCATATATTTT
TRBV27,TRBJ2-7,TRBD1,few,CASRMGQGVSYEQYF,TGTGCCAGCAGGATGGGACAGGGGGTCTCCTACGAGCAGTACTTC
TRBV10-3,TRBJ2-3,NA,NA,CATRGPLSGDTQYF,TGTGCCACCCGGGGGCCCCTGTCAGGAGATACGCAGTATTTT
TRBV11-2,TRBJ2-7,TRBD1,few,CASSWGQGQPEQYF,TGTGCCAGCAGCTGGGGACAGGGTCAGCCCGAGCAGTACTTC
TRBV28,TRBJ2-1,NA,few,CASSDGLQQFF,TGTGCCAGCAGTGATGGCCTACAACAGTTCTTC
TRBV6-2/TRBV6-3,TRBJ2-1,TRBD1,few,CASSYLRDRTTIYDEQFF,TGTGCCAGCAGTTACCTCCGGGACAGGACTACAATTTACGATGAGCAGTTCTTC
TRBV28,TRBJ2-2,NA,few,CASSLVSRELFF,TGTGCCAGCAGTTTGGTCAGCCGGGAGCTGTTTTTT
TRBV12-3/TRBV12-4,TRBJ2-2,NA,NA,CASSLASFGGAGELFF,TGTGCCAGCAGTTTAGCCTCGTTTGGGGGCGCCGGGGAGCTGTTTTTT
TRBV12-3/TRBV12-4,TRBJ2-5,TRBD1,few,CASSPRGQGKETQYF,TGTGCCAGCAGTCCCCGGGGACAGGGAAAAGAGACCCAGTACTTC
TRBV6-1,TRBJ1-1,TRBD1,NA,CASSRDSPSSTEAFF,TGTGCCAGCAGTAGGGACAGTCCCTCGTCGACTGAAGCTTTCTTT
TRBV6-5,TRBJ1-5,NA,NA,CASSYSDSIRQPQHF,TGTGCCAGCAGTTACTCAGACAGTATTCGCCAGCCCCAGCATTTT
TRBV20-1,TRBJ2-2,NA,NA,CSAREDFPTGELFF,TGCAGTGCTAGGGAGGACTTTCCCACCGGGGAGCTGTTTTTT
TRBV15,TRBJ2-1,TRBD1,many,CATSREGTDYNEQFF,TGTGCCACCAGCAGAGAAGGGACAGACTACAATGAGCAGTTCTTC
TRBV4-3,TRBJ2-2,NA,few,CASSQDRGRVTGELFF,TGCGCCAGCAGCCAAGATAGGGGGAGGGTCACCGGGGAGCTGTTTTTT
TRBV20-1,TRBJ2-4,NA,few,CSEQKLAKNIQYF,TGCAGTGAACAGAAACTAGCCAAAAACATTCAGTACTTC
TRBV10-3,TRBJ1-3,TRBD1,few,CAISESRDRASGNTIYF,TGTGCCATCAGTGAGTCGCGGGACAGGGCCTCTGGAAACACCATATATTTT
TRBV7-2,TRBJ2-2,NA,few,CASSQAWTGELFF,TGTGCCAGCAGCCAGGCGTGGACCGGGGAGCTGTTTTTT
TRBV5-1,TRBJ2-1,TRBD2,few,CASSLNDLAGGPYNEQFF,TGCGCCAGCAGCTTGAACGACCTAGCGGGGGGGCCCTACAATGAGCAGTTCTTC
TRBV9,TRBJ2-2,TRBD1,NA,CASSAGTGEIGELFF,TGTGCCAGCAGCGCCGGGACAGGGGAAATCGGGGAGCTGTTTTTT
TRBV7-9,TRBJ2-7,TRBD1,few,CASRRGQGSFYEQYF,TGTGCCAGCAGAAGAGGACAGGGGAGTTTCTACGAGCAGTACTTC
TRBV6-5,TRBJ1-6,TRBD1,few,CASSSSGQGNSPLHF,TGTGCCAGCAGTTCCTCAGGACAGGGGAATTCACCCCTCCACTTT
TRBV24-1,TRBJ2-7,NA,few,CATSDGQAVHF,TGTGCCACCAGTGATGGCCAGGCAGTTCACTTC
TRBV12-3/TRBV12-4,TRBJ1-2,NA,many,CASSLGVGGYTF,TGTGCCAGCAGTTTAGGGGTTGGAGGCTACACCTTC
TRBV30,TRBJ2-7,NA,few,CAWTFGSRYEQYF,TGTGCCTGGACTTTCGGATCACGGTACGAGCAGTACTTC
TRBV5-5,TRBJ2-5,TRBD2,NA,CASSLEAGTSGNQETQYF,TGTGCCAGCAGCTTGGAGGCTGGGACTAGCGGGAACCAAGAGACCCAGTACTTC
TRBV5-1,TRBJ2-3,NA,NA,CASSLEGPSTDTQYF,TGCGCCAGCAGCTTGGAAGGGCCTAGCACAGATACGCAGTATTTT
TRBV15,TRBJ1-6,NA,many,CATSRGKVQNNSPLHF,TGTGCCACCAGCAGAGGGAAGGTGCAGAATAATTCACCCCTCCACTTT
TRBV15,TRBJ2-3,NA,few,CATSRGRGRTDTQYF,TGTGCCACCAGCAGAGGAAGGGGGAGGACAGATACGCAGTATTTT
TRBV5-5,TRBJ2-3,TRBD2,many,CASSRTSGTVDTQYF,TGTGCCAGCAGCAGGACTAGCGGGACGGTAGATACGCAGTATTTT